The sequence of this T cell receptor beta chain was determined in a study of cytomegalovirus exposure and HLA in healthy donors. V was cut by 0 bases and J by 0 bases, with 4 bases left in between. CDR3 length: 15 residues. Germline loops: CDR1 SGDLS, CDR2 YYNGEE. Overall study findings and caveats: Roughly uniform depth of sequencing across donors was assumed in presence/absence analyses.

This clone turned up a few times. As yet, its antigen is unknown. The PCR contained 60 Vbeta and 13 Jbeta primers. TCRdb keeps only in-frame clones here, not all; method: immunoSEQ multiplex PCR. The sample holds fewer than 180,000 clones; approximately 79% are singletons and the top ten take approximately 6%. This sequence originates from a man aged 50 to 59 in good health and CMV-seropositive. What was sequenced was PBMCs. V is TRBV9 and J is TRBJ2-6; D ambiguous. The CDR3 DNA follows: TGTGCCAGCAGCGTAGGAGTCTCTGGGGCCAACGTCCTGACTTTC. Translation: CASSVGVSGANVLTF.